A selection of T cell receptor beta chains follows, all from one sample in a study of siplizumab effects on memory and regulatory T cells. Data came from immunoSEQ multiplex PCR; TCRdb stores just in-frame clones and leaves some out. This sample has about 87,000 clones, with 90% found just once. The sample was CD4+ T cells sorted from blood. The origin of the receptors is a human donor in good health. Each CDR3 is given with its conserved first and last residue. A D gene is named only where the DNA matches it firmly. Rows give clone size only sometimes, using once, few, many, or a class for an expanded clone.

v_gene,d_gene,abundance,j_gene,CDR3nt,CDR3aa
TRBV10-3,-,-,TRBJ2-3,TGTGCCATCAGTGTAGAGGATGCGTCGCAGTATTTT,CAISVEDASQYF
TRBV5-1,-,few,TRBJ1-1,TGCGCCAGCAGCTATATTGGTAGGACTGAAGCTTTCTTT,CASSYIGRTEAFF
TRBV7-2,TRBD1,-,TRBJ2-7,TGTGCCACAAAGGGACAGGAATCCTACGAGCAGTACTTC,CATKGQESYEQYF
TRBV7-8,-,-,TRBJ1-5,TGTGCCAGCAGCTTAGGGTCCCAGGGAAGGGGACAGCCCCAGCATTTT,CASSLGSQGRGQPQHF
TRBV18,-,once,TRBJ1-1,TGTGCCAGCTCACCCGACCGGGTGACAAGCACTGAAGCTTTCTTT,CASSPDRVTSTEAFF
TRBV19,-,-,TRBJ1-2,TGTGCCAGTAGTACCCTCCCGACAGAAGGCTACACCTTC,CASSTLPTEGYTF
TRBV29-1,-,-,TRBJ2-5,TGCAGCGCTACAGGACTGGAGTACCAAGAGACCCAGTACTTC,CSATGLEYQETQYF
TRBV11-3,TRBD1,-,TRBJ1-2,TGTGCCAGCAGCTCCCAGGTAGGGGGCGGTAACTATGGCTACACCTTC,CASSSQVGGGNYGYTF
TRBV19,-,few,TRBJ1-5,TGTGCCAGTAGACCCGGACAGTATAGCAATCAGCCCCAGCATTTT,CASRPGQYSNQPQHF
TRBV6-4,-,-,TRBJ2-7,TGTGCCAGCAGTGACTCGAGCTCAAAACGCTACGAGCAGTACTTC,CASSDSSSKRYEQYF
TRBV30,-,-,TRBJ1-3,TGTGCCTGGAGTAGAGGTGGAAACACCATATATTTT,CAWSRGGNTIYF
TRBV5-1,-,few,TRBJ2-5,TGCGCCAGCAGCCCACGAGGACACCAAGAGACCCAGTACTTC,CASSPRGHQETQYF
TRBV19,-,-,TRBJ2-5,TGTGCCAGTAGTATAGATCGGGGAACCCAGTACTTC,CASSIDRGTQYF
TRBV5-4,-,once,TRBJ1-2,TGTGCCAGCAGCTTACAGGAGAACTATGGCTACACCTTC,CASSLQENYGYTF
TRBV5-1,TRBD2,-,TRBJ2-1,TGCGCCAGCAGCTCGCGGATAGCGGGAGGGCCCAATGAGCAGTTCTTC,CASSSRIAGGPNEQFF
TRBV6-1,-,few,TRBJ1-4,TGTGCCAGCAGTGAAATTGCAACTAATGAAAAACTGTTTTTT,CASSEIATNEKLFF
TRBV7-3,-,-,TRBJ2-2,TGTGCCAGCAGCTTATTTTACAACACCGGGGAGCTGTTTTTT,CASSLFYNTGELFF
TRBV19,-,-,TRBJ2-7,TGTGCCAGTAAAAGAACAGAAGGAGATTACGAGCAGTACTTC,CASKRTEGDYEQYF
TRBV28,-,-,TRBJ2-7,TGTGCCAGCATTCGAGCCTACGAGCAGTACTTC,CASIRAYEQYF
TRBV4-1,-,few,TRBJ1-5,TGCGCCAGCAGCCAAGGTACCTCGCGGCCCCAGCATTTT,CASSQGTSRPQHF
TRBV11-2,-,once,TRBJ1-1,TGTGCCAGCAGCTTAGGGGGCGGGGGCACTGAAGCTTTCTTT,CASSLGGGGTEAFF
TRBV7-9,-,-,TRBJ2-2,TGTGCCAGCAGCTTATTAGGGACCGGGGAGCTGTTTTTT,CASSLLGTGELFF
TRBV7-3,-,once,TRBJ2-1,TGTGCCAGCAGCACGGTCCGCTACAATGAGCAGTTCTTC,CASSTVRYNEQFF
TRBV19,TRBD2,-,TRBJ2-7,TGTGCCAGTAGTACGACTAGCGGGAGTCCCCACGAGCAGTACTTC,CASSTTSGSPHEQYF
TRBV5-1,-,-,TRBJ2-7,TGCGCCAGCAGCTTGGCCGGGGGCCTGACCTCTTACGAGCAGTACTTC,CASSLAGGLTSYEQYF
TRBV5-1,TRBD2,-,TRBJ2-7,TGCGCCAGCAGCTTGGGACTAGCGACGTCCTACGAGCAGTACTTC,CASSLGLATSYEQYF
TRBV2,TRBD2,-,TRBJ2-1,TGTGCCAGCAGTGGGGGACTAGCGGACCGACTATATGAGCAGTTCTTC,CASSGGLADRLYEQFF
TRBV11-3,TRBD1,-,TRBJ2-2,TGTGCCAGCAGCGGGCGACAGGGGGCTGACGGGGAGCTGTTTTTT,CASSGRQGADGELFF
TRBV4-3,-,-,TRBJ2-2,TGCGCCAGCAGCCGCAGTGGGGCGAGCGCCGGGGAGCTGTTTTTT,CASSRSGASAGELFF
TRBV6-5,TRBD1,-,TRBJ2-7,TGTGCCAGCAGGACGGGACAGGGAGTCTACGAGCAGTACTTC,CASRTGQGVYEQYF